The 32 T cell receptor beta chains in this list originate from one sample, sequenced in a study of T cell responses to AZD1222 COVID-19 vaccine. Here immunoSEQ multiplex PCR was the method, and the copy in TCRdb shows in-frame clones only, minus some. The sample gives about 130,000 clones, 88% of which show up once; less than 6.5% is in the top ten. Source: peripheral blood, taken on day 0 of AZD1222 vaccination. All receptors derive from an adult in good health.

This clone was detected once. The chain carries TRBV15 and TRBJ1-1; no definite D call. The germline V gene has CDR1 LNHNV and CDR2 YYDKDF (reference sequence). The CDR3 spans 15 residues. V lost 1 base, J lost 3 bases, and 12 bases lay in between. CDR3 DNA: TGTGCCACCAGCAGAGTGGGCCCCGAGGACACTGAAGCTTTCTTT. This encodes CATSRVGPEDTEAFF.

The chain uses TRBV5-8 and TRBJ1-2; the D gene is possibly TRBD1 (6 bases). Germline CDR1 and CDR2: SGHTS and YDEGEE. V was pared by 2 bases and J by 3 bases, with 8 bases between. This CDR3 comprises 13 residues. The DNA of the CDR3 is TGTGCCAGCAGCTTAGGACAGCACTATGGCTACACCTTC. Amino acids: CASSLGQHYGYTF.

As DNA, the CDR3 is TGTGCCATCAGAGGGACTAGCGGAGACTACAATGAGCAGTTCTTC. Its protein is CAIRGTSGDYNEQFF. The chain carries TRBV10-3 and TRBJ2-1, with TRBD2 matching over 11 bases. This CDR3 contains 15 residues. V shed 6 bases, J shed 3 bases, and the junction held 4 bases outside the gene matches. CDR1 is ENHRY and CDR2 is SYGVKD in the germline V gene.

The CDR3: CASSLAASLNEKLFF. In DNA form, the CDR3 reads TGCGCCAGCAGCTTGGCGGCAAGCTTGAATGAAAAACTGTTTTTT. The chain recombines TRBV5-1 with TRBJ1-4; no clear D. Germline lookup yields CDR1 SGHRS and CDR2 YFSETQ. V was clipped by 0 bases and J by 5 bases, with 11 bases between them. The CDR3 covers 15 residues.

V is TRBV10-3 and J is TRBJ2-7; D perhaps matches TRBD1 (6 bases). The germline V and J ends were trimmed by 6 bases and 1 base, with 10 bases remaining between them. This CDR3 is 13 amino acids long. CDR1 ENHRY and CDR2 SYGVKD come from the germline V gene. In DNA form, the CDR3 reads TGTGCCATCAGCGGACAGATTTCCTACGAGCAGTACTTC. Residues: CAISGQISYEQYF.

The chain has TRBV5-1 and TRBJ1-1; D is perhaps TRBD1 (5 bases). Trimming took 1 base from V and 2 from J, leaving 12 bases between them. Germline CDR1 and CDR2: SGHRS and YFSETQ. The CDR3 spans 15 residues. CDR3 region: CASSLRADSNTEAFF. CDR3 bases: TGCGCCAGCAGCTTGCGTGCCGACAGCAACACTGAAGCTTTCTTT.

This sequence joins TRBV28 and TRBJ2-2; TRBD2 is a possible D gene (5 bases). The V end lost 5 bases, the J end lost 6 bases, and 16 bases lay between the germline ends. Germline CDR1 MDHEN, CDR2 SYDVKM. The CDR3 sequence is 15 residues long. The CDR3 sequence: CASSLTAGTAGELFF. CDR3 DNA: TGTGCCAGCAGTCTCACCGCGGGTACGGCCGGGGAGCTGTTTTTT.

This sequence joins TRBV7-9 and TRBJ2-1; either TRBD1 or TRBD2 may supply D (5 bases each). CDR1 and CDR2 (germline): SEHNR, FQNEAQ (reference sequence). The CDR3 runs to 18 residues. The germline V and J ends were trimmed by 0 bases and 3 bases, with 18 bases remaining between them. This CDR3 is CASSLALVWDQNYNEQFF. The CDR3 nucleotides are TGTGCCAGCAGCTTAGCGCTAGTGTGGGACCAGAACTACAATGAGCAGTTCTTC. The whole variable domain, remainder taken from reference TRBV7-9 and TRBJ2-1, is DTGVSQNPRHKITKRGQNVTFRCDPISEHNRLYWYRQTLGQGPEFLTYFQNEAQLEKSRLLSDRFSAERPKGSFSTLEIQRTEQGDSAMYLCASSLALVWDQNYNEQFFGPGTRLTVL.

The rearrangement uses TRBV15 and TRBJ1-1, with D unclear. CDR1 is LNHNV, CDR2 YYDKDF, per germline (reference sequence). Trimming removed 4 bases from V and 0 bases from J, with 15 bases in between. The CDR3 spans 16 residues. The CDR3 DNA reads TGTGCCACCAGCATCGACCCCGCCGGGGTGAACACTGAAGCTTTCTTT. It encodes CATSIDPAGVNTEAFF.

In its sample, this clone was seen once. This chain joins TRBV19 and TRBJ2-7; a possible D gene is TRBD1 (6 bases). Germline V gives CDR1 LNHDA, CDR2 SQIVND (reference sequence). The V end lost 8 bases, the J end lost 7 bases, and 30 bases lay between the germline ends. The CDR3 is 17 amino acids. This chain's CDR3 is CASSVGVRGFTAREQYF. The DNA for the CDR3 is TGTGCCAGTTCTGTGGGGGTAAGGGGGTTTACGGCCCGGGAGCAGTACTTC.

V and J are TRBV11-3 and TRBJ2-1, with 10 nucleotides matching TRBD1. Per the germline V gene, CDR1 is SGHNT and CDR2 is YENEEA. V dropped 1 base and J dropped 3; count of bases not matched to a gene: 3. The CDR3 length is 16 residues. The CDR3 here is CASSLGGTGVYNEQFF. CDR3 DNA sequence: TGTGCCAGCAGCTTAGGCGGGACAGGGGTCTACAATGAGCAGTTCTTC.

The genes are TRBV7-9 and TRBJ1-2; 7 bases match TRBD1. Unmatched junction bases numbered 6, after V lost 0 bases and J lost 5 bases. CDR1 and CDR2 from the germline V gene are SEHNR and FQNEAQ (reference sequence). The CDR3 extends over 15 amino acids. The DNA for the CDR3 is TGTGCCAGCAGCTTAGCGGACAGGCCGATTTATGGCTACACCTTC. It specifies CASSLADRPIYGYTF.

The genes are TRBV6-2 or TRBV6-3 and TRBJ2-3; TRBD1 agrees at 8 bases. This CDR3 has 14 residues. In germline, CDR1 is MNHEY, CDR2 SVGEGT. V lost 7 bases and J lost 6; bases outside the gene matches: 9. DNA for the CDR3: TGTGCCAGCACCCCAGGGGGCAATGAGGATACGCAGTATTTT. This encodes CASTPGGNEDTQYF.

This chain's CDR3 is CASSYGGWGNTIYF. In DNA form, the CDR3 reads TGTGCCAGCAGTTACGGGGGGTGGGGAAACACCATATATTTT. The chain employs TRBV6-5 and TRBJ1-3; D is perhaps TRBD1 (5 bases). Trimming took off 2 bases at V and 4 bases at J, with 9 bases between the two ends. CDR1 and CDR2 (germline): MNHEY, SVGAGI. The CDR3 runs to 14 residues.

The V call is TRBV5-5, the J call TRBJ1-2; a possible D gene is TRBD1 (5 bases). Germline-derived CDR1 and CDR2 are SGHKS and YYEKEE (reference sequence). This CDR3 contains 14 residues. Trimming took off 1 base at V and 6 bases at J, with 13 bases between the two ends. CDR3 bases: TGTGCCAGCAGCTTGCCGCCCCTAGGGGATGGCTACACCTTC. Translating gives CASSLPPLGDGYTF.

This chain uses TRBV4-1 with TRBJ1-4; weak D call: TRBD1 (5 bases). This CDR3 is built from 19 residues. Germline CDR1 MGHRA, CDR2 YSYEKL. Trimming took 4 bases from V and 0 from J, leaving 21 bases between them. The CDR3 DNA sequence: TGCGCCAGCAGCCTACTCGGGGCAGGCCCCCCTGCAACTAATGAAAAACTGTTTTTT. Protein product: CASSLLGAGPPATNEKLFF.

The J gene is TRBJ1-1, the V gene TRBV7-9, with D perhaps TRBD1 (5 bases). The CDR3 runs to 15 residues. Germline assignment: CDR1 SEHNR and CDR2 FQNEAQ (reference sequence). Trimming removed 3 bases from V and 1 base from J, with 12 bases in between. The CDR3 loop reads CASSFGGAGNTEAFF. The CDR3 DNA reads as TGTGCCAGCAGCTTTGGTGGGGCCGGGAACACTGAAGCTTTCTTT. Full variable domain (rest looked up from reference TRBV7-9 and TRBJ1-1): DTGVSQNPRHKITKRGQNVTFRCDPISEHNRLYWYRQTLGQGPEFLTYFQNEAQLEKSRLLSDRFSAERPKGSFSTLEIQRTEQGDSAMYLCASSFGGAGNTEAFFGQGTRLTVV.

V and J are TRBV28 and TRBJ1-2, with unresolved D. There are 14 residues in the CDR3. The germline gives CDR1 MDHEN, CDR2 SYDVKM. Deletions cut 1 base from V and 3 bases from J, with 9 bases between. CDR3 DNA sequence: TGTGCCAGCAGTTTATCCCTTAAACACTATGGCTACACCTTC. Amino acids: CASSLSLKHYGYTF.

The chain is built from TRBV3-1 (or the pseudogene TRBV3-2) and TRBJ2-1; 8 bases line up with TRBD2. Germline loops: CDR1 LGHDT, CDR2 YNNKEL (reference sequence). The CDR3 sequence is 14 residues long. The V and J ends lost 4 bases and 3 bases, in that order; junction bases with no gene match: 2. CDR3 DNA: TGTGCCAGCAGCCTAGCGGGAAACTACAATGAGCAGTTCTTC. This translates into CASSLAGNYNEQFF.

The chain carries TRBV7-9 and TRBJ1-6; D gene unclear. CDR1 and CDR2 (germline): SEHNR, FQNEAQ (reference sequence). The CDR3 consists of 13 residues. The ends were cut back, 5 bases at V and 6 bases at J, with 8 bases in the middle. The CDR3 region has the DNA TGTGCCAGCAGCACCCGAGCTAATTCACCCCTCCACTTT. Amino acid sequence: CASSTRANSPLHF.

V gene TRBV6-1 combines with J gene TRBJ1-6; D is uncertain. From germline, CDR1 is MNHNS and CDR2 SASEGT. V lost 2 bases and J 5 bases, leaving 7 bases between the germline ends. This CDR3 has 14 residues. The CDR3 here is CASSEFGNNSPLHF. In nucleotides, the CDR3 is TGTGCCAGCAGTGAATTCGGGAATAATTCACCCCTCCACTTT.

V usage is TRBV24-1 and J usage is TRBJ2-1, with D tentatively TRBD2 (6 bases). The CDR3 contains 16 residues. Per the germline V gene, CDR1 is KGHDR and CDR2 is SFDVKD. Trimming removed 0 bases at V and 10 bases at J, with 18 bases between. CDR3 coding DNA: TGTGCCACCAGTGATTTGCCATCTCTGGGAGGATGGGAGCAGTTCTTC. It is translated as CATSDLPSLGGWEQFF.

The rearrangement uses TRBV7-9 and TRBJ2-1; D call uncertain. Germline CDR1 reads SEHNR; CDR2 reads FQNEAQ (reference sequence). The CDR3 sequence is 15 residues long. The V gene lost 1 base and the J gene lost 9 bases, with 16 bases spanning the gap. CDR3 bases: TGTGCCAGCAGCTTAGGCCCCCTAGAATCGGGTGAGCAGTTCTTC. Translated, it gives CASSLGPLESGEQFF.

V is TRBV28 and J is TRBJ2-2; 7 bases line up with TRBD2. Unmatched junction bases numbered 2, after V lost 6 bases and J lost 4 bases. CDR1 is MDHEN and CDR2 is SYDVKM in the germline V gene. The CDR3 extends over 13 amino acids. The CDR3 coding sequence is TGTGCCAGCAGGGGGAGGGTCACCGGGGAGCTGTTTTTT. Amino acid sequence: CASRGRVTGELFF.

This chain uses TRBV5-4 with TRBJ2-3, with TRBD2 matching over 9 bases. The germline gives CDR1 SGHNT, CDR2 YYREEE (reference sequence). CDR3 length: 15 amino acids. J was trimmed by 3 bases and V by 1 base; bases with no gene match: 3. CDR3 residues: CASSLTAGGTDTQYF. The CDR3 nucleotides are TGTGCCAGCAGCTTGACAGCGGGAGGTACAGATACGCAGTATTTT.

The chain carries TRBV21-1 and TRBJ2-7; the table gives TRBD1 as D, unverified against the DNA. TRBV21-1 is tagged as a pseudogene. CDR3 length: 13 residues. CDR3 in amino acids: CASCRDRDYEQYF. CDR3 DNA: TGTGCCAGCTGCCGGGACAGGGACTACGAGCAGTACTTC.

The V and J genes are TRBV6-4 and TRBJ1-2; a weak D match, TRBD1 (5 bases). Trimming pared 9 bases from V and 4 bases from J, leaving 15 bases between. The CDR3 contains 13 residues. Germline loops: CDR1 MRHNA, CDR2 SNTAGT. The CDR3 loop is CASLMTAGYGYTF. As DNA, the CDR3 is TGTGCCAGTCTAATGACAGCCGGCTATGGCTACACCTTC.

Here the CDR3 reads CASSDRDYTTDTQYF. The CDR3 region has the DNA TGTGCCAGCAGTGACCGGGACTATACCACAGATACGCAGTATTTT. V usage is TRBV25-1 and J usage is TRBJ2-3; 7 bases align to TRBD2. Germline CDR1 is MGHDK and CDR2 is SYGVNS. Unmatched junction bases numbered 5, after V lost 3 bases and J lost 2 bases. The CDR3 loop spans 15 amino acids.

V and J are TRBV11-3 and TRBJ2-7; the D is unclear. Germline CDR1 reads SGHNT; CDR2 reads YENEEA. Trimming shortened V by 1 base and J by 0 bases, and 7 bases separated the two germline ends. This CDR3 is built from 14 residues. CDR3 residues: CASSLGQSSYEQYF. In DNA form, the CDR3 reads TGTGCCAGCAGCTTAGGGCAGAGCTCCTACGAGCAGTACTTC.

This chain uses TRBV5-1 with TRBJ1-1; unclear D gene. CDR1 and CDR2 (germline): SGHRS, YFSETQ. The V end lost 4 bases, the J end lost 5 bases, and 18 bases lay between the germline ends. This CDR3 region has 15 residues. CDR3 nucleotide sequence: TGCGCCAGCAGCCCCCGGGCAGGAGGCACTACTGAAGCTTTCTTT. Protein product: CASSPRAGGTTEAFF.

This clone has a single count. The V call is TRBV19, the J call TRBJ1-1, with 12 nucleotides matching TRBD1. V was clipped by 4 bases and J by 2 bases; unmatched bases: 8. The germline V gene has CDR1 LNHDA and CDR2 SQIVND (reference sequence). The CDR3 is 17 residues long. CDR3 nucleotides: TGTGCCAGTAGTACTGAAGGGGACAGGGGGCTTAACACTGAAGCTTTCTTT. Its translation: CASSTEGDRGLNTEAFF.

The gene calls are TRBV30 and TRBJ1-1; TRBD1 might be the D (6 bases). The CDR3 covers 13 residues. CDR1 GTSNPN and CDR2 SVGIG come from the germline V gene (reference sequence). Trimming removed 5 bases at V and 3 bases at J, with 13 bases between. This CDR3 is CAWRVQGYTEAFF. CDR3 bases: TGTGCCTGGCGAGTACAGGGCTACACTGAAGCTTTCTTT.